The 3 T cell receptor beta chains below come from one sample, sequenced in a study of cytomegalovirus exposure and HLA in healthy donors. The primer mix had 60 Vbeta and 13 Jbeta primers. The data were produced by immunoSEQ multiplex PCR, yet TCRdb's version contains in-frame clones alone and is incomplete. The listing records 200,000 or so clones. Sequencing was done on a sample of PBMCs. The receptors derive from a boy aged 5-17 years in good health and CMV-seronegative.

This rearrangement joins TRBV4-3 to TRBJ1-2, with D unresolved. Trimming left V 1 base short and J 4 bases short, with 10 bases between. The CDR3 covers 14 residues. Germline CDR1 LGHNA, CDR2 YSLEER. Here the CDR3 DNA reads TGCGCCAGCAGCCAAGCCCAGAGGCTCTATGGCTACACCTTC. This sequence encodes CASSQAQRLYGYTF.

The rearrangement links TRBV27 to TRBJ2-1, with unresolved D. Germline V gene sequence: CDR1 MNHEY, CDR2 SMNVEV (reference sequence). The CDR3 extends over 14 amino acids. V lost 5 bases and J 3 bases, leaving 11 bases between the germline ends. This chain's CDR3 is CASSPGGLYNEQFF. The DNA of the CDR3 is TGTGCCAGCAGTCCCGGTGGTCTCTACAATGAGCAGTTCTTC.

The chain employs TRBV11-2 and TRBJ2-3; 8 bases align to TRBD2. The CDR3 spans 17 residues. Germline V gives CDR1 SGHAT, CDR2 FQNNGV. V was pared by 1 base and J by 2 bases, with 8 bases of the junction left unmatched. Here the CDR3 reads CASSLVAGRGHTDTQYF. DNA of the CDR3: TGTGCCAGCAGCTTAGTAGCGGGGCGTGGACACACAGATACGCAGTATTTT.